A single sample is the source of the 22 T cell receptor beta chains below, sequenced in a study of cytomegalovirus exposure and HLA in healthy donors. The PCR contained 60 Vbeta and 13 Jbeta primers. The protocol was immunoSEQ multiplex PCR, while the TCRdb copy is restricted to in-frame clones and leaves out a portion. Among 150,000 to 200,000 clones listed, approximately 80% were seen once. Sequences were obtained from PBMCs. These receptors all stem from a woman in her 30s in good health and CMV-seropositive.

The chain links TRBV4-3 to TRBJ2-1, with TRBD2 identical over 13 bases. The trim removed 5 bases at V and 7 bases at J, leaving 5 bases unmatched. Germline CDR1 LGHNA, CDR2 YSLEER. This CDR3 has 15 amino acids. This CDR3 is CASSETSGRSNEQFF. The CDR3 coding sequence is TGCGCCAGCAGCGAGACTAGCGGGAGGTCTAATGAGCAGTTCTTC.

A remark on this clone: The identical CDR3 is also encoded by other nucleotide sequences in the sample. The chain is built from TRBV28 and TRBJ1-5; D gene uncertain. The CDR3 covers 12 residues. V dropped 1 base and J dropped 5 bases, with 3 bases sitting between them. Germline values: CDR1 MDHEN, CDR2 SYDVKM. CDR3 sequence reads: CASSLLYQPQHF. The CDR3 DNA reads as TGTGCCAGCAGTTTATTATATCAGCCCCAGCATTTT.

The chain carries TRBV6-6 and TRBJ1-5, with D possibly TRBD1 on 5 matching bases. The length of the CDR3 is 14 residues. V was cut by 3 bases and J by 5 bases, with 11 bases left in between. Germline V gene data show CDR1 as MNHNY and CDR2 as SVGAGI (reference sequence). CDR3 bases: TGTGCCAGCAGTTATAAGACAGTTGATCAGCCCCAGCATTTT. Protein: CASSYKTVDQPQHF.

This chain connects TRBV2 to TRBJ2-7; D gene uncertain. The length of the CDR3 is 12 residues. The V and J ends lost 1 base and 4 bases respectively, with 5 bases between them. In germline, CDR1 is SNHLY, CDR2 FYNNEI. The CDR3 sequence: CASSEVEYEQYF. The CDR3 region has the DNA TGTGCCAGCAGTGAAGTCGAGTACGAGCAGTACTTC. Filled out from reference TRBV2 and TRBJ2-7, the complete variable domain reads EPEVTQTPSHQVTQMGQEVILRCVPISNHLYFYWYRQILGQKVEFLVSFYNNEISEKSEIFDDQFSVERPDGSNFTLKIRSTKLEDSAMYFCASSEVEYEQYFGPGTRLTVT.

This chain joins TRBV25-1 and TRBJ2-1; 7 bases map to TRBD2. The CDR3 covers 16 residues. CDR1 and CDR2 (germline): MGHDK, SYGVNS. J gave up 4 bases and V 3 bases, and 9 bases lay outside the gene matches. CDR3 in amino acids: CASSDDGGSGYNEQFF. For the CDR3, the DNA is TGTGCCAGCAGTGATGACGGCGGGAGTGGGTACAATGAGCAGTTCTTC.

This clone has only a few counts. The CDR3 sequence is CASSQERQIYGYTF. Here the CDR3 DNA reads TGCGCCAGCAGCCAAGAGAGACAGATCTATGGCTACACCTTC. The genes are TRBV4-3 and TRBJ1-2; tentatively, D is TRBD1 (5 bases). In germline, CDR1 is LGHNA, CDR2 YSLEER. Trimming shortened V by 0 bases and J by 4 bases, and 9 bases separated the two germline ends. This CDR3 has 14 amino acids.

The chain employs TRBV10-3 and TRBJ1-1, with 7 bases identical to TRBD1. The CDR3 is 14 amino acids. Unmatched junction bases numbered 5, after V lost 2 bases and J lost 5 bases. CDR1 and CDR2 from the germline V gene are ENHRY and SYGVKD. The DNA for the CDR3 is TGTGCCATCAGTGAGACCAAACAGGGGACTGAAGCTTTCTTT. This encodes CAISETKQGTEAFF.

The chain recombines TRBV28 with TRBJ1-1; 9 bases are shared with TRBD1. CDR1 and CDR2 from the germline V gene are MDHEN and SYDVKM. The CDR3 spans 16 residues. The ends lost 6 bases at V and 2 bases at J; junction bases unmatched: 10. The CDR3 nucleotides read TGTGCCAGCAGACCGAGACAGGGGGAAATCAACACTGAAGCTTTCTTT. Its translation is CASRPRQGEINTEAFF. Based on the CDR3 plus reference TRBV28 and TRBJ1-1, the full variable domain is DVKVTQSSRYLVKRTGEKVFLECVQDMDHENMFWYRQDPGLGLRLIYFSYDVKMKEKGDIPEGYSVSREKKERFSLILESASTNQTSMYLCASRPRQGEINTEAFFGQGTRLTVV.

CDR3 DNA: TGTGCCTGGAGTGTACAAGGCGGGAGCACAGATACGCAGTATTTT. Protein product: CAWSVQGGSTDTQYF. The V gene is TRBV30, the J gene TRBJ2-3; possible D gene TRBD2, 5 bases. The V end was cut by 0 bases, the J end by 0 bases, with 10 bases between. Per the germline V gene, CDR1 is GTSNPN and CDR2 is SVGIG (reference sequence). This CDR3 region has 15 residues.

The chain links TRBV7-2 to TRBJ2-1; TRBD1 is a possible D gene (5 bases). The CDR3 consists of 13 residues. The V end lost 5 bases, the J end lost 5 bases, and 10 bases lay between the germline ends. Germline V CDR1 and CDR2: SGHTA, FQGNSA. In nucleotides, the CDR3 is TGTGCCAGCAGCCGCAGGGTAGACAATGAGCAGTTCTTC. Protein: CASSRRVDNEQFF.

This clone occurred a few times. The V call is TRBV4-1, the J call TRBJ1-5; D is perhaps TRBD1 (6 bases). The CDR3 consists of 14 residues. CDR1 MGHRA and CDR2 YSYEKL come from the germline V gene. Trimming removed 0 bases from V and 5 bases from J, with 8 bases in between. The CDR3 sequence is CASSQDGQYQPQHF. CDR3 in DNA: TGCGCCAGCAGCCAAGATGGACAGTATCAGCCCCAGCATTTT.

This clone appeared a single time. The J gene is TRBJ2-7, the V gene TRBV5-4; unclear D gene. The CDR3 runs to 15 residues. Germline V CDR1 and CDR2: SGHNT, YYREEE (reference sequence). The germline V and J ends were trimmed by 0 bases and 6 bases, with 16 bases remaining between them. The CDR3 DNA sequence: TGTGCCAGCAGCTTGGACTTAGCCGCTCTGGGCGAGCAGTACTTC. Translating it yields CASSLDLAALGEQYF.

This clone was detected a few times. The CDR3: CASSLAAGLNEQFF. In nucleotides, the CDR3 is TGTGCCAGCAGCTTGGCCGCGGGTTTGAATGAGCAGTTCTTC. This chain uses TRBV5-4 with TRBJ2-1, with D perhaps matching TRBD2 (5 bases). The germline gives CDR1 SGHNT, CDR2 YYREEE (reference sequence). The germline V and J ends were trimmed by 0 bases and 7 bases, with 11 bases remaining between them. The CDR3 contains 14 residues.

This clone was picked up one time. The chain has TRBV5-1 and TRBJ1-1; 10 bases match TRBD1. The CDR3 has 15 amino acids. V was pared by 7 bases and J by 0 bases, with 6 bases of the junction left unmatched. Per germline, CDR1 SGHRS and CDR2 YFSETQ. CDR3 sequence: CASYGQGGVNTEAFF. The CDR3 bases are TGCGCCAGCTACGGACAGGGGGGCGTGAACACTGAAGCTTTCTTT.

This chain links TRBV7-9 with TRBJ2-1; D is ambiguous. The CDR3 covers 11 residues. V lost 5 bases and J lost 9, with 8 bases in between. Germline loops: CDR1 SEHNR, CDR2 FQNEAQ (reference sequence). CDR3: CASSPRGEQFF. CDR3 bases: TGTGCCAGCAGCCCTAGAGGTGAGCAGTTCTTC.

CDR3 DNA: TGTGCCAGTAGTGAGAGCAATGAGCAGTTCTTC. Its protein is CASSESNEQFF. The chain combines TRBV19 with TRBJ2-1; D uncertain. Germline assignment: CDR1 LNHDA and CDR2 SQIVND (reference sequence). This CDR3 is built from 11 residues. Trimming shortened V by 5 bases and J by 6 bases, and 5 bases separated the two germline ends.

V is TRBV5-1 and J is TRBJ2-1; 7 nucleotides line up with TRBD1. The CDR3 totals 14 residues. CDR1 is SGHRS and CDR2 is YFSETQ in the germline V gene. Trimming cost V 0 bases and J 7 bases; bases outside gene matches: 4. This CDR3 is CASSLVYRGNEQFF. The CDR3 DNA is TGCGCCAGCAGCTTGGTTTACAGGGGAAATGAGCAGTTCTTC.

The CDR3 loop reads CASSDPDRVDGGNTIYF. Written as DNA, the CDR3 is TGTGCCAGCAGTGACCCCGACAGGGTAGACGGAGGAAACACCATATATTTT. V gene TRBV6-4 combines with J gene TRBJ1-3, with 7 bases fitting TRBD1. The junction had 11 bases not matched to a gene; V was cut back by 2 bases and J by 4 bases. The V gene's germline CDR1 is MRHNA and CDR2 SNTAGT. The CDR3 sequence is 17 residues long.

The genes are TRBV7-3 and TRBJ2-1, with 7 nucleotides matching TRBD2. With V trimmed by 1 base and J by 4 bases, 7 bases remained unmatched. This CDR3 comprises 16 residues. From germline, CDR1 is SGHTA and CDR2 FQGTGA. The CDR3 region has the DNA TGTGCCAGCAGCTTAAATGGGGGGGGGAAATACAATGAGCAGTTCTTC. Translated: CASSLNGGGKYNEQFF.

This clone showed up just once. The chain links TRBV6-1 to TRBJ2-3; 9 nucleotides align to TRBD1. Per germline, CDR1 MNHNS and CDR2 SASEGT. This CDR3 is built from 15 residues. Germline trimming cut 7 bases from V and 3 bases from J; bases unmatched to any gene: 8. The CDR3 protein is CASKIQGAQTDTQYF. The CDR3 nucleotides are TGTGCCAGCAAAATACAGGGGGCGCAGACAGATACGCAGTATTTT.

This clone occurred a few times. The J gene is TRBJ1-5, the V gene TRBV7-9; D call uncertain. V gave up 5 bases and J gave up 5 bases, with 13 bases separating them. The length of the CDR3 is 14 residues. Germline V gene sequence: CDR1 SEHNR, CDR2 FQNEAQ (reference sequence). The CDR3 DNA follows: TGTGCCAGCAGCCTTGAGGGTGCCCATCAGCCCCAGCATTTT. Encoded protein: CASSLEGAHQPQHF.

The J gene is TRBJ1-4, the V gene TRBV5-6; D gene ambiguous. Per the germline V gene, CDR1 is SGHDT and CDR2 is YYEEEE. The CDR3 is made up of 16 amino acids. Trimming took off 4 bases at V and 0 bases at J, with 13 bases between the two ends. The CDR3 nucleotides read TGTGCCAGCAGCCTCCGGGTCCAAACAACTAATGAAAAACTGTTTTTT. This encodes CASSLRVQTTNEKLFF.